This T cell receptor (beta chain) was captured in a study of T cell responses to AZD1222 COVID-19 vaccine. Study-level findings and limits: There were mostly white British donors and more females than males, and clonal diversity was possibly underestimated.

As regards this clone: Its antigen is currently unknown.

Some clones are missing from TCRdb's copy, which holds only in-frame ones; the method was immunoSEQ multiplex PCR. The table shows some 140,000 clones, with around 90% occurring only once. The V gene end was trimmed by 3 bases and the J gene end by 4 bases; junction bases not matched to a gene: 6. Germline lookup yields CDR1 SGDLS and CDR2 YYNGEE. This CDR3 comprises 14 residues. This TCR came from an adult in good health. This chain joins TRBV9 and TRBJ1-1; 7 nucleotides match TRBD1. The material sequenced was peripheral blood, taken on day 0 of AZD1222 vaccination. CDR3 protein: CASSGHRGSTEAFF. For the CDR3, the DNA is TGTGCCAGCAGCGGTCACAGGGGCAGCACTGAAGCTTTCTTT.